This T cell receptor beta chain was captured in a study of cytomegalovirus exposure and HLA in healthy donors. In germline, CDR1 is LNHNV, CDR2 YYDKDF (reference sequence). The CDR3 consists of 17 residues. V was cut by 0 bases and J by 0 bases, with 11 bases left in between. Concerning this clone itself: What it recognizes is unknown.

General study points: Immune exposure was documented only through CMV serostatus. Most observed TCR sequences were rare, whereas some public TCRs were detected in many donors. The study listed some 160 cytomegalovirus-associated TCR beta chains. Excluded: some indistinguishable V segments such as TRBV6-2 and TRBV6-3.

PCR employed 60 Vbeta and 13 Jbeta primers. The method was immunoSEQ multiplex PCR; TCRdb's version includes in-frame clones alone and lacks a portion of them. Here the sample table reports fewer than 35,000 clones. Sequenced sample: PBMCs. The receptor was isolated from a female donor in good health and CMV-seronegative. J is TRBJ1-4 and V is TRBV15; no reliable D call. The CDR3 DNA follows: TGTGCCACCAGCAGAGATTTGAGTAAAGCAACTAATGAAAAACTGTTTTTT. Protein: CATSRDLSKATNEKLFF.